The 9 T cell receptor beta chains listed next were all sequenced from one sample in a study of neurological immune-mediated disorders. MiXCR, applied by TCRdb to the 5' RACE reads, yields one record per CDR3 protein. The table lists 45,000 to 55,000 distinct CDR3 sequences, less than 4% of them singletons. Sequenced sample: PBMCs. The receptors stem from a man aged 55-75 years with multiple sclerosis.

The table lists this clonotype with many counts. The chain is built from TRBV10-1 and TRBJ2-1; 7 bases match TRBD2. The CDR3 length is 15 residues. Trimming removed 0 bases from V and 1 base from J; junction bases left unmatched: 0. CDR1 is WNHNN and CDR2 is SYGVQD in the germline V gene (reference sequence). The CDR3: CASSESGRSYNEQFF. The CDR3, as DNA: TGCGCCAGCAGTGAGTCCGGGAGGTCCTACAATGAGCAGTTCTTC.

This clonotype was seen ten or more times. This chain's CDR3 is CASSWNRGSGANVLTF. Written as DNA, the CDR3 is TGTGCCAGCAGTTGGAACAGGGGCTCTGGGGCCAACGTCCTGACTTTC. The V and J genes are TRBV28 and TRBJ2-6; 7 nucleotides agree with TRBD1. CDR3 size: 16 residues. Looked up from germline, CDR1 is MDHEN and CDR2 is SYDVKM. J lost 0 bases, V lost 4 bases, and 3 bases had no gene match.

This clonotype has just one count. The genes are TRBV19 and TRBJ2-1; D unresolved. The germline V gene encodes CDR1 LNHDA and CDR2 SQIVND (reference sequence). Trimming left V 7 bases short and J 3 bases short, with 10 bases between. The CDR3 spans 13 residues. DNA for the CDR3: TGTGCCAGTACCCATCGTGACTACAATGAGCAGTTCTTC. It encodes CASTHRDYNEQFF.

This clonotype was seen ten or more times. The CDR3 reads CASSLVGQGNSPLHF. CDR3 bases: TGCGCCAGCAGCTTGGTCGGGCAGGGAAATTCACCCCTCCACTTT. The rearrangement uses TRBV5-1 and TRBJ1-6; D might be TRBD1 (5 bases). Germline CDR1 SGHRS, CDR2 YFSETQ. The V and J ends lost 0 bases and 7 bases respectively, with 11 bases between them. CDR3 length equals 15 residues.

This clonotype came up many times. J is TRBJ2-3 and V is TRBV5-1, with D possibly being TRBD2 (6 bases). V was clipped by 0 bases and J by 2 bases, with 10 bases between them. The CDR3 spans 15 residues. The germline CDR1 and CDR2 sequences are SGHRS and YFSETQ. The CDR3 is CASSLERGTTDTQYF. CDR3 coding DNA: TGCGCCAGCAGCTTGGAACGGGGGACCACAGATACGCAGTATTTT.

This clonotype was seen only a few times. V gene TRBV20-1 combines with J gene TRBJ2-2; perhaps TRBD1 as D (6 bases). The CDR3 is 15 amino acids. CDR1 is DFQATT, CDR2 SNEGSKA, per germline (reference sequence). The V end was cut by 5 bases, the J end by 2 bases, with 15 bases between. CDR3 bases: TGCAGTGCTCATTTCAGGGGAGTCAACACCGGGGAGCTGTTTTTT. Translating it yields CSAHFRGVNTGELFF.

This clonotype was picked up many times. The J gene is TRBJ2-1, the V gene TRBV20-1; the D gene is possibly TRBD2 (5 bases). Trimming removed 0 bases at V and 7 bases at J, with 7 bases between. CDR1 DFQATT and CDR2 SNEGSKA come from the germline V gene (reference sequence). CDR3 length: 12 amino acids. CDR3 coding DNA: TGCAGTGCTAGAGATTCGGGGAATGAGCAGTTCTTC. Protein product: CSARDSGNEQFF.

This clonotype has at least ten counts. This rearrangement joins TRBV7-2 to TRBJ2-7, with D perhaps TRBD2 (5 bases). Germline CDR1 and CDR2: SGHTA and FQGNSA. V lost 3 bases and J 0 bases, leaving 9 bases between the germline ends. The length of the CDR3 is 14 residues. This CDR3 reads CASSFERSSYEQYF. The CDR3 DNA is TGTGCCAGCAGCTTTGAGCGGAGCTCCTACGAGCAGTACTTC.

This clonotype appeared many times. The DNA for the CDR3 is TGTGCCAGCAGTCCTACGGGAGGGGAGGCCTACGAGCAGTACTTC. Protein product: CASSPTGGEAYEQYF. The chain combines TRBV5-4 with TRBJ2-7, with TRBD2 matching over 8 bases. V lost 5 bases, J lost 2 bases, and 9 bases stayed unmatched. Germline V gene lookup returns CDR1 SGHNT and CDR2 YYREEE (reference sequence). This CDR3 spans 15 amino acids.